This T cell receptor (beta chain) emerged from a study of T cells in Graves' hyperthyroidism and ophthalmopathy. TCR beta CDR3 regions were amplified from RNA. Initially, a first-round RT-PCR of the TCR CDR3 employed the HTBI primer set. TCRdb re-derived calls from the multiplex PCR reads in MiXCR, one entry per CDR3 protein. The repertoire includes under 350,000 distinct CDR3 sequences, 25% of them detected once, and roughly 24% sits in the top ten. Germline CDR1 reads ENHRY; CDR2 reads SYGVKD. The CDR3 loop spans 12 amino acids. With 2 bases removed from V and 5 bases from J, the gap between germline ends came to 6 bases. A patient was excluded if there was uncontrolled infection, other autoimmune disease, pregnancy or lactation. Each diagnosis drew on symptoms, thyroxine, TRAb, thyroid ultrasound and orbital computed tomography findings. At least ten counts were recorded for this clonotype.

The rearrangement uses TRBV10-3 and TRBJ2-5; D perhaps matches TRBD2 (6 bases). This clonotype originated in a man in his forties or fifties with Graves' hyperthyroidism that later progressed to Graves' ophthalmopathy. Sequenced: blood. The CDR3 sequence: CAISEREETQYF. CDR3 DNA sequence: TGTGCCATCAGTGAGCGGGAGGAGACCCAGTACTTC.